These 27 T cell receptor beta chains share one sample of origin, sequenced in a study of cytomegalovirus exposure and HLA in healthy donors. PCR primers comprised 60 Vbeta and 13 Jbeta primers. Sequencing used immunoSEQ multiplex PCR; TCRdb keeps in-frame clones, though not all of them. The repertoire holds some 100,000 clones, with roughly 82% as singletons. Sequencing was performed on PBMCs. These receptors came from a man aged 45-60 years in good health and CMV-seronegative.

CDR3 in amino acids: CASTAGGGQVTYEQYF. In DNA, the CDR3 is TGTGCCAGTACCGCTGGTGGGGGCCAAGTTACCTACGAGCAGTACTTC. V gene TRBV27 combines with J gene TRBJ2-7; D possibly corresponds to TRBD1 (6 bases). V shed 9 bases and J shed 2 bases, with 23 bases lying between them. CDR3 length equals 16 residues. CDR1 is MNHEY and CDR2 is SMNVEV in the germline V gene (reference sequence).

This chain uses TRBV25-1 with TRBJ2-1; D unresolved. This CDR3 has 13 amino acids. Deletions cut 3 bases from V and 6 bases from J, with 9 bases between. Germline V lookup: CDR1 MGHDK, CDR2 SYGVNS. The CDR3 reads CASSDSTSNEQFF. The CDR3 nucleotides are TGTGCCAGCAGTGATTCTACGAGCAATGAGCAGTTCTTC.

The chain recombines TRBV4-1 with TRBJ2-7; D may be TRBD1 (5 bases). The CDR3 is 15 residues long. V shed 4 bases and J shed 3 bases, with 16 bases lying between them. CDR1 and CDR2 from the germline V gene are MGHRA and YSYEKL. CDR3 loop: CASSLEPGLLYEQYF. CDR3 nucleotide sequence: TGCGCCAGCAGCCTCGAGCCAGGGCTACTCTACGAGCAGTACTTC.

The CDR3 nucleotides read TGTGCCAGCAGCTCGGGAGGACAGGGAGGTAATGGCTACACCTTC. This codes for CASSSGGQGGNGYTF. The chain has TRBV5-5 and TRBJ1-2, with 8 nucleotides matching TRBD1. This CDR3 is built from 15 residues. Germline V gene sequence: CDR1 SGHKS, CDR2 YYEKEE (reference sequence). Germline trimming cut 3 bases from V and 6 bases from J; bases unmatched to any gene: 10.

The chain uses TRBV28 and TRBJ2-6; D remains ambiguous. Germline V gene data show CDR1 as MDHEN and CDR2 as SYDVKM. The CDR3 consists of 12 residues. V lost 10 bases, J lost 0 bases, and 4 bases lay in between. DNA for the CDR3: TGTGCCATAAACTCTGGGGCCAACGTCCTGACTTTC. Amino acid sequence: CAINSGANVLTF.

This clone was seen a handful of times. The CDR3, as DNA: TGTGCCAGCAGGATGACAGGGGCGGAGACCCAGTACTTC. It yields the protein CASRMTGAETQYF. V gene TRBV13 combines with J gene TRBJ2-5; the match to TRBD1 covers 8 bases. Looked up from germline, CDR1 is PRHDT and CDR2 is FYEKMQ (reference sequence). The CDR3 consists of 13 residues. Germline trimming cut 6 bases from V and 5 bases from J; bases unmatched to any gene: 5.

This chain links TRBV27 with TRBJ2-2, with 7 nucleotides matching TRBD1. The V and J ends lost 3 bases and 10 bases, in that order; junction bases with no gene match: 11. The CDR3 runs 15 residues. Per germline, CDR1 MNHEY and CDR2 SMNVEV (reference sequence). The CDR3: CASSFGQVSHLELFF. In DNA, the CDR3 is TGTGCCAGCAGTTTCGGACAGGTTAGCCATTTGGAGCTGTTTTTT.

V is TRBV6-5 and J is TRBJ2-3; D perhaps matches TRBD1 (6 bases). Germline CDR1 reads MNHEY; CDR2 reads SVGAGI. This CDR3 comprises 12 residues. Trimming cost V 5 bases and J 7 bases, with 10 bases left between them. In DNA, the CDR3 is TGTGCCAGCAGTCCTACAGGGAATACGCAGTATTTT. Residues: CASSPTGNTQYF.

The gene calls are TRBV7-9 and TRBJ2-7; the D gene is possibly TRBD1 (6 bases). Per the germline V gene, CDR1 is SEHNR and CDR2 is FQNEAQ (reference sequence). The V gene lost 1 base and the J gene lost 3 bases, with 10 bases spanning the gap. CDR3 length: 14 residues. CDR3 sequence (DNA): TGTGCCAGCAGCTTAGAACAGGGTAGCTACGAGCAGTACTTC. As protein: CASSLEQGSYEQYF. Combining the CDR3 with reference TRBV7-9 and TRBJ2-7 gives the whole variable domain DTGVSQNPRHKITKRGQNVTFRCDPISEHNRLYWYRQTLGQGPEFLTYFQNEAQLEKSRLLSDRFSAERPKGSFSTLEIQRTEQGDSAMYLCASSLEQGSYEQYFGPGTRLTVT.

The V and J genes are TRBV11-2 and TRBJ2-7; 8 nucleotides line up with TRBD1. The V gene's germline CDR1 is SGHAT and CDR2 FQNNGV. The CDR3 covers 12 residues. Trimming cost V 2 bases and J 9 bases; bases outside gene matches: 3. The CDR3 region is CASSLIGQGQYF. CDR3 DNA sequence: TGTGCCAGCAGCTTAATAGGACAGGGGCAGTACTTC.

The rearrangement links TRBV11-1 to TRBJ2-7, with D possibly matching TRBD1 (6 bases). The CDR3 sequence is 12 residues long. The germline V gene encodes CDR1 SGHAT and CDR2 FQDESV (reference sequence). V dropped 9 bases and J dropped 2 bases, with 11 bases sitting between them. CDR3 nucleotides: TGTGCCAGTACGGACAGCCCCTACGAGCAGTACTTC. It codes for CASTDSPYEQYF. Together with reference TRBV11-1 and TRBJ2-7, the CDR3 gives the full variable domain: EAEVAQSPRYKITEKSQAVAFWCDPISGHATLYWYRQILGQGPELLVQFQDESVVDDSQLPKDRFSAERLKGVDSTLKIQPAELGDSAMYLCASTDSPYEQYFGPGTRLTVT.

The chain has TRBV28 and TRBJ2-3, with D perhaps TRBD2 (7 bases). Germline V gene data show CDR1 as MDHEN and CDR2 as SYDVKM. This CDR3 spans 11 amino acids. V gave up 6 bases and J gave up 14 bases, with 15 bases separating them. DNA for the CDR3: TGTGCCAGCAGGGGGGGGCCAGGTTGGTATTTT. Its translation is CASRGGPGWYF.

CDR3 bases: TGTGCCAGTAGTGTAAGAGGGGGCTACTCTGGAAACACCATATATTTT. This translates into CASSVRGGYSGNTIYF. The V gene is TRBV19, the J gene TRBJ1-3; 7 bases fit TRBD1. The CDR3 runs 16 residues. J gave up 0 bases and V 5 bases, and 7 bases lay outside the gene matches. Germline loops: CDR1 LNHDA, CDR2 SQIVND (reference sequence).

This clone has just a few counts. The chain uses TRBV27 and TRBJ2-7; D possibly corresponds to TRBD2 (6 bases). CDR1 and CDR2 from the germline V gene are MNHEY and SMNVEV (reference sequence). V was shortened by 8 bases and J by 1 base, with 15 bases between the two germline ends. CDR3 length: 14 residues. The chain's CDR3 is CASGTFDGSYEQYF. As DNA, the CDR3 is TGTGCCAGCGGGACTTTTGACGGTTCCTACGAGCAGTACTTC.

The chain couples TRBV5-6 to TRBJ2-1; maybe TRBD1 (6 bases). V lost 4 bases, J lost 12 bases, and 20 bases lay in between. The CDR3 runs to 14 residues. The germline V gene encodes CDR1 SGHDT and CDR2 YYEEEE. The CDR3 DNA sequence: TGTGCCAGCAGCCGGACAGTCACCTCAAGTGCGCAGTTCTTC. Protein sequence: CASSRTVTSSAQFF.

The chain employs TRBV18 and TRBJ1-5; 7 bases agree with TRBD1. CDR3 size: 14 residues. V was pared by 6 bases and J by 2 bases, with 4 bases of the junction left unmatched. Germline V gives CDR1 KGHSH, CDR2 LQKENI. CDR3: CASSSGQGNQPQHF. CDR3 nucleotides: TGTGCCAGCTCGTCAGGACAGGGCAATCAGCCCCAGCATTTT.

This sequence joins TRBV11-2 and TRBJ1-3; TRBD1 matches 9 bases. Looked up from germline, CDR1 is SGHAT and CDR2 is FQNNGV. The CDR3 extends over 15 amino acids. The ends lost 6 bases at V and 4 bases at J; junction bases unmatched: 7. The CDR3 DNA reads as TGTGCCAGCAGAGAACAGGGGGCGGAAGGAAACACCATATATTTT. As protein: CASREQGAEGNTIYF.

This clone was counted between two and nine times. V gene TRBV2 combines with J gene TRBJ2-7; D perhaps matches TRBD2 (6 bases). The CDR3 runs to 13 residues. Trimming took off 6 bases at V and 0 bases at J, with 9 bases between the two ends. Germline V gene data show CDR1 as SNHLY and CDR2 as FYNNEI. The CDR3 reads CASSRDFSYEQYF. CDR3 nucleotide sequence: TGTGCCAGCAGCCGGGACTTCTCCTACGAGCAGTACTTC.

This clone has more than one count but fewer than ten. The CDR3 protein is CASSVGQVQETQYF. CDR3 sequence (DNA): TGCGCCAGCAGCGTCGGACAGGTACAAGAGACCCAGTACTTC. This chain uses TRBV5-1 with TRBJ2-5; 7 bases line up with TRBD1. J was trimmed by 2 bases and V by 4 bases; bases with no gene match: 5. This CDR3 is built from 14 residues. CDR1 and CDR2 from the germline V gene are SGHRS and YFSETQ.

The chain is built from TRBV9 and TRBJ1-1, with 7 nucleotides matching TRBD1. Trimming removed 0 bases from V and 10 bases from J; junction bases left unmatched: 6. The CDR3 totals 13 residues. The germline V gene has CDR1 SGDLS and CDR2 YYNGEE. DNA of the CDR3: TGTGCCAGCAGCGTAGATCCAGGGGGTGTAGCTTTCTTT. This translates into CASSVDPGGVAFF.

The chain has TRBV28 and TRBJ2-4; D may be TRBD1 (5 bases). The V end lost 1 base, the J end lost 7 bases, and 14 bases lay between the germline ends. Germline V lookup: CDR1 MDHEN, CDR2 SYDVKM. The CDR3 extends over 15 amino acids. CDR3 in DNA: TGTGCCAGCAGTTTATCAGCTACAGGCTTGAACATTCAGTACTTC. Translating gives CASSLSATGLNIQYF. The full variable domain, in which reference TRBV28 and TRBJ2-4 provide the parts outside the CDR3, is DVKVTQSSRYLVKRTGEKVFLECVQDMDHENMFWYRQDPGLGLRLIYFSYDVKMKEKGDIPEGYSVSREKKERFSLILESASTNQTSMYLCASSLSATGLNIQYFGAGTRLSVL.

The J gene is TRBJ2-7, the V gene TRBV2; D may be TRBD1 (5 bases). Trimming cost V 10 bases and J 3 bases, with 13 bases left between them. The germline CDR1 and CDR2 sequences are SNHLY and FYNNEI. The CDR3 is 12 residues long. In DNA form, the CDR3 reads TGTGCCACTTCCTTACAGGACTACGAGCAGTACTTC. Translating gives CATSLQDYEQYF.

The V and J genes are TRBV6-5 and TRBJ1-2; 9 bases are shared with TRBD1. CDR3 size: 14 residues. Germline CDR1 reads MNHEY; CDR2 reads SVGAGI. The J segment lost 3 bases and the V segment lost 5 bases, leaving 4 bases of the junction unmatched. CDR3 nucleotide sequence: TGTGCCAGCAGTAGACAGGGGGAGGACTATGGCTACACCTTC. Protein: CASSRQGEDYGYTF.

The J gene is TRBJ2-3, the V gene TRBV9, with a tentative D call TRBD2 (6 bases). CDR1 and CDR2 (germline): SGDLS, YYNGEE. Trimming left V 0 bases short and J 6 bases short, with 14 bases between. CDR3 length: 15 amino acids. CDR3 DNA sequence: TGTGCCAGCAGCGTAGTAGCAGGGACTCAGGATACGCAGTATTTT. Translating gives CASSVVAGTQDTQYF.

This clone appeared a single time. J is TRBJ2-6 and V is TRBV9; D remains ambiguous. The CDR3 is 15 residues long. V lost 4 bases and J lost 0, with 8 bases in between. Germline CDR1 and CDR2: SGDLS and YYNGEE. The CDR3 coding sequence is TGTGCCAGCAGCTTAACGGGCTCTGGGGCCAACGTCCTGACTTTC. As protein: CASSLTGSGANVLTF.

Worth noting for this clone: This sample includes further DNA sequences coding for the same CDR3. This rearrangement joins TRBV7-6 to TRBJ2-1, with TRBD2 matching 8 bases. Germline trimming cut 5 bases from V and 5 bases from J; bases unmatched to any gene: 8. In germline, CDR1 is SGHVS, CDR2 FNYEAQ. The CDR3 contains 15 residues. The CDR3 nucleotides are TGTGCCAGCAGCGGGACTAGTGGGCCTAACAATGAGCAGTTCTTC. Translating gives CASSGTSGPNNEQFF.

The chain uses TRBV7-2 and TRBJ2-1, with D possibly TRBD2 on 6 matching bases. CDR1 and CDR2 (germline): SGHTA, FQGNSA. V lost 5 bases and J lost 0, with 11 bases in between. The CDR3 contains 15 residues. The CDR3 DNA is TGTGCCAGCAGCCTGGCGGGGAGCTCCTACAATGAGCAGTTCTTC. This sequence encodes CASSLAGSSYNEQFF.